Presented here are 16 T cell receptor beta chains from one specimen sequenced in a study of shared clonotypes between healthy human individuals (dated by TCRdb to about 2020). Receptor libraries were prepared by the immunoSEQ multiplex PCR assay. As stored in TCRdb, this immuneACCESS dataset retains in-frame rearrangements with V and J assigned. A fraction of the clones does not appear; measured against another copy, unresolved V genes explain less than half of the discrepancy, and the remainder lacks a known reason. The table for this sample lists under 2,000,000 clones; about 95% of them were counted only once. The top ten clones comprise around 1.2% of the sample. CD8 naive samples were obtained by positive selection for CCR7 among CD45RO-negative cells, yielding a CD45RA+CCR7+ population from which TemRA cells were excluded. Specimen: naive CD8+ T cells sorted from blood. The cell subset or site tag for this specimen amounts to: CD45RA+CCR7+. All receptors come from a man aged 18-30 years in good health.

V is TRBV30 and J is TRBJ1-1, with D perhaps TRBD1 (5 bases). Trimming removed 0 bases at V and 3 bases at J, with 8 bases between. This CDR3 comprises 13 residues. Germline V lookup: CDR1 GTSNPN, CDR2 SVGIG (reference sequence). For the CDR3, the DNA is TGTGCCTGGAGTGTGATGGGGCACACTGAAGCTTTCTTT. This gives the protein CAWSVMGHTEAFF.

As for this clone: The junction does not match germline at one end; this may be a read error. The V call is TRBV7-2, the J call TRBJ2-1; D is perhaps TRBD2 (7 bases). This CDR3 spans 14 amino acids. Germline CDR1 reads SGHTA; CDR2 reads FQGNSA. The CDR3 sequence: CASSLAGAYHEQFF. In DNA, the CDR3 is TGTGCCAGCAGCCTTGCGGGGGCCTACCATGAGCAGTTCTTC. Full variable domain (missing parts from reference TRBV7-2 and TRBJ2-1): GAGVSQSPSNKVTEKGKDVELRCDPISGHTALYWYRQSLGQGLEFLIYFQGNSAPDKSGLPSDRFSAERTGGSVSTLTIQRTQQEDSAVYLCASSLAGAYHEQFFGPGTRLTVL.

The V and J genes are TRBV6-6 and TRBJ2-7; TRBD2 matches 9 bases. V shed 6 bases and J 2 bases; nucleotides not matched to a gene: 8. This CDR3 region has 15 residues. Germline loops: CDR1 MNHNY, CDR2 SVGAGI (reference sequence). The CDR3 DNA follows: TGTGCCAGCAGCCCCGTAGCGGGAGTGGCCTACGAGCAGTACTTC. It yields the protein CASSPVAGVAYEQYF.

This clone was observed a few times. The rearrangement joins TRBV9 to TRBJ1-1, with a possible D match to TRBD1 (6 bases). The germline V and J ends were trimmed by 3 bases and 4 bases, with 7 bases remaining between them. The length of the CDR3 is 12 residues. Germline CDR1 reads SGDLS; CDR2 reads YYNGEE. In DNA, the CDR3 is TGTGCCAGCAGCGGGACAGCCACTGAAGCTTTCTTT. Protein: CASSGTATEAFF.

The chain combines TRBV19 with TRBJ2-5, with D possibly matching TRBD1 (6 bases). V dropped 9 bases and J dropped 0 bases, with 20 bases sitting between them. Germline CDR1 is LNHDA and CDR2 is SQIVND (reference sequence). The CDR3 contains 16 residues. In DNA form, the CDR3 reads TGTGCCAGCACCGGGACACTCTCCTTCTACCAAGAGACCCAGTACTTC. This translates into CASTGTLSFYQETQYF.

This rearrangement joins TRBV6-1 to TRBJ2-7; D may be TRBD1 or TRBD2 (5 bases each). V was pared by 11 bases and J by 3 bases, with 17 bases between. The CDR3 has 13 amino acids. CDR1 is MNHNS and CDR2 is SASEGT in the germline V gene. CDR3: CAGGEGNNYEQYF. CDR3 coding DNA: TGTGCCGGGGGTGAGGGGAATAACTACGAGCAGTACTTC.

The sample holds a few counts of this clone. The chain has TRBV7-9 and TRBJ1-2; 11 nucleotides line up with TRBD1. V shed 4 bases and J 4 bases; nucleotides not matched to a gene: 8. In germline, CDR1 is SEHNR, CDR2 FQNEAQ (reference sequence). CDR3 length: 16 amino acids. In DNA form, the CDR3 reads TGTGCCAGCAGCTCGGGGACAGGGGGGTTCATCTATGGCTACACCTTC. Translation: CASSSGTGGFIYGYTF.

The J gene is TRBJ1-1, the V gene TRBV19; D unclear. The CDR3 length is 14 residues. The V and J ends lost 1 base and 4 bases respectively, with 10 bases between them. Germline lookup yields CDR1 LNHDA and CDR2 SQIVND (reference sequence). For the CDR3, the DNA is TGTGCCAGTAGTATAGTTGAAGCAGGCACTGAAGCTTTCTTT. Translating gives CASSIVEAGTEAFF.

This chain joins TRBV9 and TRBJ1-2; 7 positions match TRBD1. Germline assignment: CDR1 SGDLS and CDR2 YYNGEE. Trimming took 0 bases from V and 8 from J; bases not matched to a gene: 13. This CDR3 contains 16 residues. Here the CDR3 DNA reads TGTGCCAGCAGCGTAGCTTCCCGGACAGGTTTGGTGGGCTACACCTTC. Its translation: CASSVASRTGLVGYTF.

The chain has TRBV30 and TRBJ1-2; 7 positions agree with TRBD1. The germline gives CDR1 GTSNPN, CDR2 SVGIG (reference sequence). The CDR3 has 13 amino acids. Trimming took 4 bases from V and 3 from J; bases not matched to a gene: 5. The CDR3 here is CAWTTGADYGYTF. CDR3 in DNA: TGTGCCTGGACAACAGGGGCCGACTATGGCTACACCTTC.

On this clone: The same CDR3 arises from other DNA sequences in this sample as well. The chain is built from TRBV4-1 and TRBJ2-1, with no clear D. Germline V lookup: CDR1 MGHRA, CDR2 YSYEKL. V was shortened by 1 base and J by 4 bases, with 8 bases between the two germline ends. The CDR3 runs 14 residues. CDR3 sequence reads: CASSQAPNYNEQFF. CDR3 nucleotides: TGCGCCAGCAGCCAAGCCCCGAATTACAATGAGCAGTTCTTC.

This chain connects TRBV7-6 to TRBJ2-5; 13 bases fit TRBD2. There are 15 residues in the CDR3. Germline CDR1 and CDR2: SGHVS and FNYEAQ. J lost 2 bases, V lost 7 bases, and 4 bases had no gene match. DNA for the CDR3: TGTGCCAGCACCATGACTAGCGGGAGGCAAGAGACCCAGTACTTC. Encoded protein: CASTMTSGRQETQYF.

The rearrangement uses TRBV2 and TRBJ2-6, with no clear D. The CDR3 is 15 residues long. V dropped 1 base and J dropped 0 bases, with 4 bases sitting between them. Germline CDR1 and CDR2: SNHLY and FYNNEI. CDR3 in amino acids: CASSEGFSGANVLTF. CDR3 sequence (DNA): TGTGCCAGCAGTGAAGGATTCTCTGGGGCCAACGTCCTGACTTTC.

This chain joins TRBV7-9 and TRBJ1-6; D ambiguous. Germline V gene data show CDR1 as SEHNR and CDR2 as FQNEAQ (reference sequence). The V gene lost 8 bases and the J gene lost 5 bases, with 13 bases spanning the gap. This CDR3 has 14 amino acids. The CDR3 protein is CASSGSAHNSPLHF. As DNA, the CDR3 is TGTGCCAGCTCGGGGTCCGCACATAATTCACCCCTCCACTTT.

This chain connects TRBV9 to TRBJ2-5; 7 bases align to TRBD2. Germline CDR1 and CDR2: SGDLS and YYNGEE. This CDR3 region has 15 residues. The trim removed 0 bases at V and 5 bases at J, leaving 7 bases unmatched. The CDR3 is CASSVVDAGEETQYF. CDR3 bases: TGTGCCAGCAGCGTAGTAGATGCGGGGGAGGAGACCCAGTACTTC.

The gene calls are TRBV4-1 and TRBJ2-2; D possibly corresponds to TRBD1 (5 bases). V was pared by 0 bases and J by 4 bases, with 12 bases between. Germline lookup yields CDR1 MGHRA and CDR2 YSYEKL. The CDR3 covers 16 residues. The CDR3 loop reads CASSQDWGRITGELFF. For the CDR3, the DNA is TGCGCCAGCAGCCAAGATTGGGGCAGGATCACCGGGGAGCTGTTTTTT.